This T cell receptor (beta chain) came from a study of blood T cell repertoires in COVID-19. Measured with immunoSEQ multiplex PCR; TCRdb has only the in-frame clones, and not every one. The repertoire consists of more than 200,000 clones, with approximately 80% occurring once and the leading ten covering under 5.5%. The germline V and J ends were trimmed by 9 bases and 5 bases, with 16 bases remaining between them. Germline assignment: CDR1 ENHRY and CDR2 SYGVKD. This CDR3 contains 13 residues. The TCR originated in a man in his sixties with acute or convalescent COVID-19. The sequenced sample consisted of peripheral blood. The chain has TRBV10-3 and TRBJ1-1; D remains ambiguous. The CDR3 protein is CAMRSDGETEAFF. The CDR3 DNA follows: TGTGCCATGAGATCGGACGGGGAAACTGAAGCTTTCTTT.